This is a list of T cell receptor beta chains from one sample in a study of cytomegalovirus exposure and HLA in healthy donors. Here immunoSEQ multiplex PCR was the method, and the copy in TCRdb shows in-frame clones only, minus some. Of 180,000 or so clones listed, 9.5% are singletons. Sequenced input: PBMCs. The origin of the receptors is a young woman in good health and CMV-seropositive. CDR3s include the opening cysteine and the closing phenylalanine or tryptophan. A D gene is named only where the DNA matches it firmly. Where a row states a size, it is once, few, many or the class of an expanded clone; other rows omit it.

d_call | cdr3_length | j_call | clone_size | v_call | cdr3_nt | cdr3_aa
. | 12 | TRBJ1-1 | . | TRBV2 | TGTGCCAGCAGTGAAATCCGGACTGAAGCTTTCTTT | CASSEIRTEAFF
TRBD1 | 16 | TRBJ1-5 | . | TRBV5-6 | TGTGCCAGCAGCCGTGGACAGGGCAGGAGCAATCAGCCCCAGCATTTT | CASSRGQGRSNQPQHF
TRBD2 | 15 | TRBJ2-3 | . | TRBV7-2 | TGTGCCAGCAGCTTAGAGGGACTAGCATCAGATACGCAGTATTTT | CASSLEGLASDTQYF
TRBD2 | 14 | TRBJ2-3 | . | TRBV7-2 | TGTGCCAGCGTTCGAGCGGGAGGTCCGGATACGCAGTATTTT | CASVRAGGPDTQYF
TRBD2 | 16 | TRBJ2-2 | few | TRBV7-9 | TGTGCCCTGAAACATAGCGGGAGTGACGCCGGCGGGGAGCTGTTTTTT | CALKHSGSDAGGELFF
TRBD2 | 18 | TRBJ2-3 | . | TRBV5-1 | TGCGCCAGCAGCTTGGGGACTAGCGGGAGGGCCTTGGGAGATACGCAGTATTTT | CASSLGTSGRALGDTQYF
TRBD1 | 12 | TRBJ1-2 | . | TRBV27 | TGTGCCAGCAGCTCAGGGGGCTATGGCTACACCTTC | CASSSGGYGYTF
TRBD1 | 15 | TRBJ1-4 | . | TRBV6-5 | TGTGCCAGCAGAGTGAACAGGGGGCCTAATGAAAAACTGTTTTTT | CASRVNRGPNEKLFF
. | 13 | TRBJ2-7 | once | TRBV7-8 | TGTGCCAGCAGCTTGTCTAGCAGCTACGAGCAGTACTTC | CASSLSSSYEQYF
. | 14 | TRBJ2-7 | . | TRBV6-5 | TGTGCCAGCAGTTACTCGATCAGGTCCCACGAGCAGTACTTC | CASSYSIRSHEQYF
. | 12 | TRBJ2-5 | few | TRBV30 | TGTGCCTGGAGTGGAGTAGCTGAGACCCAGTACTTC | CAWSGVAETQYF
TRBD1 | 14 | TRBJ2-2 | . | TRBV6-1 | TGTGCCAGCAGGGACAGGGGGCGAATCGGGGAGCTGTTTTTT | CASRDRGRIGELFF
TRBD2 | 15 | TRBJ2-5 | few | TRBV2 | TGTGCCAGCAGTGAGACTAGCGGGATGCACGAGACCCAGTACTTC | CASSETSGMHETQYF
TRBD1 | 16 | TRBJ2-3 | . | TRBV7-9 | TGTGCCAGCTGGCTCAGGACAGGGAGTGGAGTGGATACGCAGTATTTT | CASWLRTGSGVDTQYF
. | 15 | TRBJ2-2 | few | TRBV29-1 | TGCAGCGTTGAGGCGACTGGCGCGAACACCGGGGAGCTGTTTTTT | CSVEATGANTGELFF
. | 16 | TRBJ2-6 | few | TRBV19 | TGTGCCAGTAGTCCAGCGGGGACATCTGGGGCCAACGTCCTGACTTTC | CASSPAGTSGANVLTF
TRBD1 | 15 | TRBJ2-7 | . | TRBV5-1 | TGCGCCAGCAGCCCCGGGACAGGGGCGTCCTACGAGCAGTACTTC | CASSPGTGASYEQYF
. | 14 | TRBJ1-4 | few | TRBV7-9 | TGTGCCAGCAGCCCTTCCGGGACAAAGGAAAAACTGTTTTTT | CASSPSGTKEKLFF